This T cell receptor beta chain was captured in a study of blood T cells in healthy people across ages. Then a second PCR, running roughly 6 to 12 cycles, was carried out with a sample-barcoded 5' primer and a J-beta primer mix. TCRdb passed the 5' RACE reads through MiXCR, listing each CDR3 protein once. The data contain 950,000 to 1,200,000 distinct CDR3 sequences, about two fifths of them singletons. V was pared by 0 bases and J by 6 bases, with 14 bases between. The CDR3 runs to 15 residues. Looked up from germline, CDR1 is SGHTA and CDR2 is FQGNSA. This clonotype was detected a few times. The chain recombines TRBV7-2 with TRBJ1-2; no definite D call. The sequenced sample consisted of blood. The sequence was obtained from a man aged 18 to 29 in good health. CDR3 nucleotide sequence: TGTGCCAGCAGCTTAGCGCTGGGAGCTACCGATGGCTACACCTTC. It encodes CASSLALGATDGYTF.